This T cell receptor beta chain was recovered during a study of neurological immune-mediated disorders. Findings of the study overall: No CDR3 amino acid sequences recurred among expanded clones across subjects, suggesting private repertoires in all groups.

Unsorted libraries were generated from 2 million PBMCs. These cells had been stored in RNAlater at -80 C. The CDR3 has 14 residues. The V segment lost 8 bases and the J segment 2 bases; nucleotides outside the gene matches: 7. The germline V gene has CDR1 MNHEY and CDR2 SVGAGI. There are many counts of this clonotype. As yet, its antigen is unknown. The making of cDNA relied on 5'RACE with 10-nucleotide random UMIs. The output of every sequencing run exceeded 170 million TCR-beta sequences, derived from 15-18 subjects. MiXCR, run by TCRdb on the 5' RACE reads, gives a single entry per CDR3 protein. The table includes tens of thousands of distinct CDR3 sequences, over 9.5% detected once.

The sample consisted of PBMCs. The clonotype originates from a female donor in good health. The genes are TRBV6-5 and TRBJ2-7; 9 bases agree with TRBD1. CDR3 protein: CASGRQGGTYEQYF. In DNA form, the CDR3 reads TGTGCCAGCGGAAGACAGGGGGGGACCTACGAGCAGTACTTC.